These 11 T cell receptor beta chains originate from one sample sequenced in a study of CD8+CD57+ T cells in acquired aplastic anemia. The TCR beta profiling, which covered VDJ combination and CDR3 sequence, was carried out using genomic DNA as the template. From the reads, TCRdb called clonotypes with MiXCR, one entry per CDR3 protein. The data contain 250,000 to 350,000 distinct CDR3 sequences, roughly 61% of them singletons. Previously, flow cytometry had revealed CD8+CD57+ cell expansion in the patients chosen for sequencing. Specimen: sorted CD4+, CD8+, or CD8+CD57+ T cells (not recorded which) from PBMCs. The receptor source for this set is a human donor with aplastic anemia.

The V call is TRBV7-3, the J call TRBJ2-1; TRBD2 matches 7 bases. This CDR3 contains 15 residues. The J segment lost 2 bases and the V segment lost 1 base, leaving 2 bases of the junction unmatched. Looked up from germline, CDR1 is SGHTA and CDR2 is FQGTGA. Written as DNA, the CDR3 is TGTGCCAGCAGCTTAAGCGGGAGACCCTACAATGAGCAGTTCTTC. This sequence encodes CASSLSGRPYNEQFF.

This clonotype was counted ten times or more. This chain uses TRBV19 with TRBJ2-5; the match to TRBD2 covers 8 bases. The CDR3 is 15 amino acids. Germline V gene lookup returns CDR1 LNHDA and CDR2 SQIVND (reference sequence). J gave up 5 bases and V 4 bases, and 9 bases lay outside the gene matches. The CDR3 loop is CASSKLAGSRETQYF. The DNA for the CDR3 is TGTGCCAGTAGTAAGTTAGCGGGGTCCCGGGAGACCCAGTACTTC.

This clonotype was observed many times. This rearrangement joins TRBV6-5 to TRBJ1-2; D gene unclear. This CDR3 contains 14 residues. CDR1 and CDR2 from the germline V gene are MNHEY and SVGAGI. The V end was cut by 0 bases, the J end by 4 bases, with 9 bases between. CDR3: CASSYSARSYGYTF. CDR3 coding DNA: TGTGCCAGCAGTTACTCGGCCCGCTCCTATGGCTACACCTTC.

The rearrangement joins TRBV2 to TRBJ2-3, with D possibly TRBD2 on 6 matching bases. Per the germline V gene, CDR1 is SNHLY and CDR2 is FYNNEI. CDR3 length: 14 amino acids. The ends were cut back, 5 bases at V and 3 bases at J, with 12 bases in the middle. CDR3 residues: CASSLWGETDTQYF. In nucleotides, the CDR3 is TGTGCCAGCAGTTTGTGGGGGGAAACAGATACGCAGTATTTT.

The chain employs TRBV2 and TRBJ2-2; TRBD2 agrees at 14 bases. Germline V gives CDR1 SNHLY, CDR2 FYNNEI. V trimming: 3 bases; J trimming: 0 bases; junction bases outside the gene matches: 3. The CDR3 has 18 amino acids. The CDR3 nucleotides read TGTGCCAGCAGTGAGGGACTAGCGGGAGTCGCGAACACCGGGGAGCTGTTTTTT. Its protein is CASSEGLAGVANTGELFF.

This chain connects TRBV14 to TRBJ2-3; D unclear. V lost 6 bases, J lost 2 bases, and 12 bases lay in between. Germline V CDR1 and CDR2: SGHDN, FVKESK. This CDR3 spans 14 amino acids. Written as DNA, the CDR3 is TGTGCCAGCAGTTACGTTGGGTACACAGATACGCAGTATTTT. The encoded protein is CASSYVGYTDTQYF.

This clonotype has a handful of counts. The chain employs TRBV29-1 and TRBJ1-1; 11 positions agree with TRBD1. The CDR3 has 13 amino acids. The germline V gene encodes CDR1 SQVTM and CDR2 ANQGSEA. The junction had 1 base not matched to a gene; V was cut back by 7 bases and J by 0 bases. The CDR3 DNA reads as TGCAGCGGGACAGGGGGCTTGAACACTGAAGCTTTCTTT. Translating it yields CSGTGGLNTEAFF.

V is TRBV9 and J is TRBJ1-2, with a weak D call TRBD1 (6 bases). Deletions cut 2 bases from V and 7 bases from J, with 18 bases between. CDR1 is SGDLS, CDR2 YYNGEE, per germline. CDR3 size: 15 residues. This chain's CDR3 is CASSVQGQGSLGYTF. DNA for the CDR3: TGTGCCAGCAGCGTTCAGGGGCAGGGGTCCCTTGGCTACACCTTC.

There are a few counts of this clonotype. This rearrangement joins TRBV19 to TRBJ1-4; 10 bases are a match to TRBD1. The germline V gene has CDR1 LNHDA and CDR2 SQIVND (reference sequence). Trimming cost V 1 base and J 7 bases; bases outside gene matches: 3. CDR3 length: 15 residues. Here the CDR3 DNA reads TGTGCCAGTAGTATAGGACAGGGGGCAGGTGAAAAACTGTTTTTT. It encodes CASSIGQGAGEKLFF.

The V and J genes are TRBV19 and TRBJ1-2, with D unclear. CDR1 LNHDA and CDR2 SQIVND come from the germline V gene (reference sequence). The CDR3 has 13 amino acids. Trimming stripped 3 bases from V and 4 bases from J, with 9 bases between. The CDR3 DNA follows: TGTGCCAGTAGTATCGCCGTGACCTATGGCTACACCTTC. Amino acid sequence: CASSIAVTYGYTF.

The rearrangement links TRBV19 to TRBJ2-5; 14 nucleotides match TRBD2. V shed 0 bases, J shed 2 bases, and the junction held 2 bases outside the gene matches. Germline loops: CDR1 LNHDA, CDR2 SQIVND (reference sequence). The CDR3 extends over 17 amino acids. The CDR3 region is CASSIDRLAGGQETQYF. In nucleotides, the CDR3 is TGTGCCAGTAGTATAGATCGACTAGCGGGGGGGCAAGAGACCCAGTACTTC.